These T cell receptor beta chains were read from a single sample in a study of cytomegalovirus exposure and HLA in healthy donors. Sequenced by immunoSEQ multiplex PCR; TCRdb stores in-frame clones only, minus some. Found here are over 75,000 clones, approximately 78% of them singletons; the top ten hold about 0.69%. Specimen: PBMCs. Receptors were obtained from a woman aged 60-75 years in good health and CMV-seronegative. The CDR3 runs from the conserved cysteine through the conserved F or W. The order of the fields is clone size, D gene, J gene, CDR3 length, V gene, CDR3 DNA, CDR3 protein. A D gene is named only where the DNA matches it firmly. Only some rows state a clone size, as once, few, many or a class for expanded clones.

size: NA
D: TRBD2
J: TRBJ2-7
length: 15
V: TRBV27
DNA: TGTGCCAGCAGCCTGGGAGGGAACCCTTCCTACGAGCAGTACTTC
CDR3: CASSLGGNPSYEQYF

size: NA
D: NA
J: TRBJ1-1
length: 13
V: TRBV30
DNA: TGTGCCTGGACCAAACACGAGAACACTGAAGCTTTCTTT
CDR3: CAWTKHENTEAFF

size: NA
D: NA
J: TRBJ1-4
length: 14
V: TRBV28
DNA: TGTGCCAGCACCGAGGGTTCAACTAATGAAAAACTGTTTTTT
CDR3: CASTEGSTNEKLFF

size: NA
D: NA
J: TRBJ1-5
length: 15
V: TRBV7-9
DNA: TGTGCCAGCAGCAACGTCCAGGGTGACAATCAGCCCCAGCATTTT
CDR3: CASSNVQGDNQPQHF

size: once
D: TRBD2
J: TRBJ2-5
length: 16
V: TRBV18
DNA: TGTGCCAGCTCACCACAGGATCTAGCGGGAGAAGAGACCCAGTACTTC
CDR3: CASSPQDLAGEETQYF

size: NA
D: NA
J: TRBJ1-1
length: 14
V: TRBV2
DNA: TGTGCCAGCAGTGAAGTGGACAGAAACACTGAAGCTTTCTTT
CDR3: CASSEVDRNTEAFF

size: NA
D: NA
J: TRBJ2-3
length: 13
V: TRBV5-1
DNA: TGCGCCAGCAGCTTGGCAGGGTCCGATACGCAGTATTTT
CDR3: CASSLAGSDTQYF

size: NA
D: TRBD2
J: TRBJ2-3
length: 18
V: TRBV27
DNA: TGTGCCAGCAGTTTATATGGGCGGGGGGGCATTGTAGCAGATACGCAGTATTTT
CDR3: CASSLYGRGGIVADTQYF

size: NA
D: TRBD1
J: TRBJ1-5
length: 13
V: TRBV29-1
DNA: TGCAGCGTTTCGGACAGGGGAGGTCAGCCCCAGCATTTT
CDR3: CSVSDRGGQPQHF

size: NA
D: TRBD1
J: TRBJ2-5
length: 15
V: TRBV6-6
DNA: TGTGCCAGCAGTTACTTGGGGACAGGTGGAGAGACCCAGTACTTC
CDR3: CASSYLGTGGETQYF

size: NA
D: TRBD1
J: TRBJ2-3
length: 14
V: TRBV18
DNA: TGTGCCAGCTCAAATGCAGGGGGCTTGGATACGCAGTATTTT
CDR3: CASSNAGGLDTQYF

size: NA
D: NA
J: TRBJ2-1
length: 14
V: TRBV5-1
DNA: TGCGCCAGCAGCTGGAGAAGCTCCTACAATGAGCAGTTCTTC
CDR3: CASSWRSSYNEQFF

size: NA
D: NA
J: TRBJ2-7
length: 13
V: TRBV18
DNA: TGTGCCAGCTCACCGCCTGGGGGGTACGAGCAGTACTTC
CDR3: CASSPPGGYEQYF

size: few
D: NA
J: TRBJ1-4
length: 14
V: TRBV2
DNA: TGTGCCAGCAGTGAGGTGACAGTCAATGAAAAACTGTTTTTT
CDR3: CASSEVTVNEKLFF

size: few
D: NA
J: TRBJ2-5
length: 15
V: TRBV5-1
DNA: TGCGCCAGCAGCCTGGGGGCCGGGTCGGGGGAGACCCAGTACTTC
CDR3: CASSLGAGSGETQYF

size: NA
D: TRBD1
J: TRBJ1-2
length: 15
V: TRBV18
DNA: TGTGCCAGCTCACCACGGGGACAGGGGGAGTATGGCTACCCCTTC
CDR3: CASSPRGQGEYGYPF

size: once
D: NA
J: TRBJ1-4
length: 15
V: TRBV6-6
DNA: TGTGCCAGCAGTCCTATGCGGGGCGCGGGGGAAAAACTGTTTTTT
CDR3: CASSPMRGAGEKLFF

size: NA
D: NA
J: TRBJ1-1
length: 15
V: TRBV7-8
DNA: TGTGCCAGCAGCTTAGGGAGCAGGGTGAACACTGAAGCTTTCTTT
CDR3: CASSLGSRVNTEAFF

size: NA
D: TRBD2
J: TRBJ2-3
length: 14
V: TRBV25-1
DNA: TGTGCCAGCAGTGCCCTAGCGGGGGCAGATACGCAGTATTTT
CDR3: CASSALAGADTQYF

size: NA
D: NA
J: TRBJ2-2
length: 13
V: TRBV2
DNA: TGTGCCAGCAGATTCAGGGCCGCCGGGGAGCTGTTTTTT
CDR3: CASRFRAAGELFF

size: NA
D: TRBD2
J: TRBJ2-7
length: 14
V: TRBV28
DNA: TGTGCCAGCAGTTTAAGGACTAGCGGGACCTCGGGGGTCTTC
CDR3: CASSLRTSGTSGVF

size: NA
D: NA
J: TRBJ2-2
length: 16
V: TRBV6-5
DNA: TGTGCCAGCAGTTACTCGGCGGGATGGGAGGCCGGGGAGCTGTTTTTT
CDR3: CASSYSAGWEAGELFF

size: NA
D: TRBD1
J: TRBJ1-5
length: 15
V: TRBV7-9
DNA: TGTGCCAGCAGCTTAGGGCAGGGGGCAGGTCAGCCCCAGCATTTT
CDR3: CASSLGQGAGQPQHF

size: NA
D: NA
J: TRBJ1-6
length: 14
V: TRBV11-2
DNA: TGTGCCAGCAGCTTAGCAAGCAGGAATTCACCCCTCCACTTT
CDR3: CASSLASRNSPLHF

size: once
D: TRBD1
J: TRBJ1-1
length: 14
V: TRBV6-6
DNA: TGTGCCAGCAGCCTTGACAGGGGGAACACTGAAGCTTTCTTT
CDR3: CASSLDRGNTEAFF

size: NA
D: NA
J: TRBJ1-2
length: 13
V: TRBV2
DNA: TGTGCCAGCAGTGAATCTGCTAACTATGGCTACACCTTC
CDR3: CASSESANYGYTF

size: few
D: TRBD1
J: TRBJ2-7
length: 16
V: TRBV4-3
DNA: TGCGCCAGCAGCCAAGATCCGGGACAGAATTCCTACGAGCAGTACTTC
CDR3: CASSQDPGQNSYEQYF

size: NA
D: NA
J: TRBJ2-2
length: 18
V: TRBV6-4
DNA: TGTGCCAGCAGTGACTGGGCCCTCGGGGTAGGCGGCACCGGGGAGCTGTTTTTT
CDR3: CASSDWALGVGGTGELFF

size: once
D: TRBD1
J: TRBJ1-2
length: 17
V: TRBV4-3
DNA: TGCGCCAGCAGCCAAGAGTTAGCCGGGACAGGCTCGGGGGGCTACACCTTC
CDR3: CASSQELAGTGSGGYTF